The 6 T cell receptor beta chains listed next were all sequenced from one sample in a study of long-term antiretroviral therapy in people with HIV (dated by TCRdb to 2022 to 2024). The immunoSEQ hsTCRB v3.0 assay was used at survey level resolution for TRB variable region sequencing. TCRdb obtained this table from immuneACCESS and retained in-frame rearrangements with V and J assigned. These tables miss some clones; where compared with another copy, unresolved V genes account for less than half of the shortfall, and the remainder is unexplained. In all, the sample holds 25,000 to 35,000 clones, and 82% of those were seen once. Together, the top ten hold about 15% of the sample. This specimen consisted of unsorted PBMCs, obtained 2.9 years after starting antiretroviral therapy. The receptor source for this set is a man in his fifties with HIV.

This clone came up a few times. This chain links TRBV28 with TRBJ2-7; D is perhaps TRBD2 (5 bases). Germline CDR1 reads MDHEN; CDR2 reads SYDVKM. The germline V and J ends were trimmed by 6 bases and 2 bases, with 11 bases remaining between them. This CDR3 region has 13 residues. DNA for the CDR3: TGTGCCAGCAGCTGGACTTCTACCTACGAGCAGTACTTC. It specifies CASSWTSTYEQYF.

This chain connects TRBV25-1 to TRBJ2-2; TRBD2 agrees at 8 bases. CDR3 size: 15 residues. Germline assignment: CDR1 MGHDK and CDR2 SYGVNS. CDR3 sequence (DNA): TGTGTCAAACCTAGTAGCGGGGCGGGAACCGGGGAGCTGTTTTTT. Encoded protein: CVKPSSGAGTGELFF. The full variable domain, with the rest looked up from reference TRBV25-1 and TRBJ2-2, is EADIYQTPRYLVIGTGKKITLECSQTMGHDKMYWYQQDPGMELHLIHYSYGVNSTEKGDLSSESTVSRIRTEHFPLTLESARPSHTSQYLCVKPSSGAGTGELFFGEGSRLTVL.

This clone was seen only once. The CDR3 reads CASSLFRSNQPQHF. In DNA form, the CDR3 reads TGTGCCAGCAGTTTGTTCCGGAGCAATCAGCCCCAGCATTTT. The rearrangement uses TRBV2 and TRBJ1-5, with D uncertain. Germline loops: CDR1 SNHLY, CDR2 FYNNEI. V was trimmed by 5 bases and J by 1 base, leaving 9 bases between them. The CDR3 has 14 residues.

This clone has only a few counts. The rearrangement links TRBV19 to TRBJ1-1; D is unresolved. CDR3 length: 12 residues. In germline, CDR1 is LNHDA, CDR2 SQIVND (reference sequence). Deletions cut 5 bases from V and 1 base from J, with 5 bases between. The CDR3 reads CASSAQNTEAFF. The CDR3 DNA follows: TGTGCCAGTAGTGCCCAGAACACTGAAGCTTTCTTT.

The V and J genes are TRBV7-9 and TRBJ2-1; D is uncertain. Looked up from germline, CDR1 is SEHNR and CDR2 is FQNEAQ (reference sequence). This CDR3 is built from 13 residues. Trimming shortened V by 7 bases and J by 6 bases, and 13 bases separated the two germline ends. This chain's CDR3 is CASKADVVNEQFF. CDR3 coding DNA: TGTGCCAGCAAAGCTGATGTGGTCAATGAGCAGTTCTTC.

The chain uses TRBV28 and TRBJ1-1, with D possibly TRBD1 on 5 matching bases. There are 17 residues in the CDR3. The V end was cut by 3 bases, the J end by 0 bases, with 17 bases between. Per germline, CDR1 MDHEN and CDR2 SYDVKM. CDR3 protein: CASSFPAPGFMNTEAFF. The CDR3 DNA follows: TGTGCCAGCAGTTTCCCCGCGCCAGGGTTCATGAACACTGAAGCTTTCTTT.